The 27 T cell receptor beta chains below come from one sample, sequenced in a study of blood T cells in healthy people across ages. A second PCR of roughly 7 to 11 cycles used a sample-barcoded 5' primer and a J-beta primer mix. In TCRdb, the 5' RACE reads were re-called with MiXCR into one record per CDR3 protein. The sample records hundreds of thousands of distinct CDR3 sequences, roughly 26% being singletons. The sample was blood. These receptors were taken from an elderly woman in good health.

On this clonotype itself: At one end, the junction sequence differs from germline, possibly due to a read error. The rearrangement links TRBV20-1 to TRBJ1-5; no firm D call. The CDR3 extends over 12 amino acids. Per the germline V gene, CDR1 is DFQATT and CDR2 is SNEGSKA (reference sequence). The CDR3 region is CSAWAPNQPRHF. The DNA of the CDR3 is TGCAGTGCTTGGGCCCCCAATCAGCCCCGGCATTTT.

The chain is built from TRBV4-3 and TRBJ2-3, with 10 bases matching TRBD2. CDR3 size: 20 residues. Germline values: CDR1 LGHNA, CDR2 YSLEER. The junction had 14 bases not matched to a gene; V was cut back by 0 bases and J by 2 bases. CDR3: CASSQDAMASGGPVTDTQYF. CDR3 DNA: TGCGCCAGCAGCCAAGACGCGATGGCTAGCGGGGGCCCGGTCACAGATACGCAGTATTTT.

The CDR3 DNA is TGCGCCAGCAGCCGACCGGGACAGGGTATCTCCGAGCAGTACTTC. It encodes CASSRPGQGISEQYF. The chain uses TRBV5-1 and TRBJ2-7; 9 nucleotides align to TRBD1. This CDR3 comprises 15 residues. CDR1 SGHRS and CDR2 YFSETQ come from the germline V gene. Trimming took 4 bases from V and 6 from J; bases not matched to a gene: 11. The full variable domain, its missing parts supplied by reference TRBV5-1 and TRBJ2-7, is KAGVTQTPRYLIKTRGQQVTLSCSPISGHRSVSWYQQTPGQGLQFLFEYFSETQRNKGNFPGRFSGRQFSNSRSEMNVSTLELGDSALYLCASSRPGQGISEQYFGPGTRLTVT.

At least ten counts were recorded for this clonotype. The rearrangement links TRBV12-3 or TRBV12-4 to TRBJ2-5; D uncertain. CDR3 length equals 12 residues. V lost 6 bases and J lost 4, with 9 bases in between. CDR3 loop: CASRTEGETQYF. Here the CDR3 DNA reads TGTGCCAGCAGAACGGAAGGAGAGACCCAGTACTTC.

This clonotype was recorded many times. The chain is built from TRBV12-3 or TRBV12-4 and TRBJ1-4, with D possibly being TRBD1 (5 bases). The CDR3 consists of 14 residues. Trimming pared 6 bases from V and 14 bases from J, leaving 22 bases between. Here the CDR3 reads CASSYSGLAEGLFF. CDR3 nucleotides: TGTGCCAGCAGCTACTCGGGGCTCGCCGAAGGGCTGTTTTTT.

There are a few counts of this clonotype. The CDR3 DNA reads as TGTGCCTGGAGTGTAAGGAGCTATGGCTACACCTTC. Translating gives CAWSVRSYGYTF. J is TRBJ1-2 and V is TRBV30; no clear D. The CDR3 runs 12 residues. The germline gives CDR1 GTSNPN, CDR2 SVGIG (reference sequence). V was cut by 0 bases and J by 4 bases, with 6 bases left in between.

About this clonotype: The junction departs from germline at one end; a sequencing error may be responsible. The chain employs TRBV2 and TRBJ1-2; D is possibly TRBD1 (6 bases). CDR1 is SNHLY and CDR2 is FYNNEI in the germline V gene. This CDR3 region has 14 residues. The DNA for the CDR3 is TGTGCCCGCAGGGGCGGAACAGGGAACTATGGCTACACCTTC. Protein product: CARRGGTGNYGYTF.

V is TRBV5-6 and J is TRBJ2-7, with TRBD1 matching over 7 bases. CDR3 length equals 14 residues. Germline loops: CDR1 SGHDT, CDR2 YYEEEE. With V trimmed by 1 base and J by 7 bases, 8 bases remained unmatched. CDR3 in amino acids: CASSLFDRVREQYF. CDR3 DNA: TGTGCCAGCAGCTTGTTTGACAGGGTACGGGAGCAGTACTTC.

Turning to this clonotype: A clone one base away is much larger, so this may be a read error. V usage is TRBV6-2 or TRBV6-3 and J usage is TRBJ2-1, with a possible D match to TRBD1 (5 bases). Per the germline V gene, CDR1 is MNHEY and CDR2 is SVGEGT. There are 15 residues in the CDR3. V shed 0 bases and J shed 7 bases, with 13 bases lying between them. CDR3 region: CASSYSAGMGNEQFF. Here the CDR3 DNA reads TGTGCCAGCAGTTACTCGGCAGGGATGGGGAATGAGCAGTTCTTC.

This clonotype was found many times. The CDR3 spells CASSLRATGAGTDTQYF. The DNA of the CDR3 is TGTGCCAGCAGCTTACGGGCTACAGGGGCGGGCACAGATACGCAGTATTTT. This chain connects TRBV12-3 or TRBV12-4 to TRBJ2-3, with TRBD1 matching 7 bases. This CDR3 contains 17 residues. V was pared by 6 bases and J by 1 base, with 13 bases of the junction left unmatched.

This clonotype showed up many times. The J gene is TRBJ2-7, the V gene TRBV7-9, with D perhaps TRBD2 (5 bases). The CDR3 runs to 13 residues. CDR1 is SEHNR and CDR2 is FQNEAQ in the germline V gene (reference sequence). The germline V and J ends were trimmed by 5 bases and 2 bases, with 10 bases remaining between them. Here the CDR3 reads CASSGPGTYEQYF. The CDR3 nucleotides read TGTGCCAGCAGCGGACCCGGGACCTACGAGCAGTACTTC.

This clonotype was counted many times. The rearrangement uses TRBV20-1 and TRBJ2-3; 9 positions agree with TRBD2. CDR1 DFQATT and CDR2 SNEGSKA come from the germline V gene (reference sequence). The CDR3 length is 15 residues. Trimming removed 6 bases from V and 1 base from J; junction bases left unmatched: 8. The CDR3 nucleotides read TGCAGTGCCCCGAGACTAGCGGATCGCACAGATACGCAGTATTTT. It encodes CSAPRLADRTDTQYF.

The sample holds a few counts of this clonotype. This chain uses TRBV7-2 with TRBJ2-5, with 9 bases identical to TRBD2. The junction had 15 bases not matched to a gene; V was cut back by 5 bases and J by 11 bases. The CDR3 covers 15 residues. Germline lookup yields CDR1 SGHTA and CDR2 FQGNSA. CDR3 residues: CASSPGRGGPNEQYF. CDR3 nucleotides: TGTGCCAGCAGCCCGGGGCGGGGGGGCCCCAATGAGCAGTACTTC.

Of note for this clonotype: Germline is not matched at one junction end, which may reflect a read error. The chain couples TRBV6-2 or TRBV6-3 to TRBJ1-1, with 8 positions matching TRBD1. The V gene's germline CDR1 is MNHEY and CDR2 SVGEGT. CDR3 length: 14 amino acids. CDR3 sequence reads: CASSEQGGNTGAFF. In DNA, the CDR3 is TGTGCCAGCAGTGAACAGGGGGGAAACACTGGAGCTTTCTTT.

This clonotype was seen only a few times. This chain joins TRBV5-4 and TRBJ2-1, with D perhaps matching TRBD1 or TRBD2 (6 bases each). Between the trimmed V and J ends, which lost 4 bases and 2 bases, there was a span of 16 bases. Germline V lookup: CDR1 SGHNT, CDR2 YYREEE (reference sequence). The CDR3 runs 16 residues. CDR3 amino acids: CASSPSLEGAYNEQFF. In DNA, the CDR3 is TGTGCCAGCAGCCCTTCCTTGGAGGGGGCCTACAATGAGCAGTTCTTC.

The chain uses TRBV28 and TRBJ1-5; D remains unclear. Germline CDR1 is MDHEN and CDR2 is SYDVKM. V lost 8 bases, J lost 2 bases, and 7 bases lay in between. This CDR3 region has 12 residues. CDR3: CASVRGNQPQHF. DNA for the CDR3: TGTGCCAGCGTAAGGGGCAATCAGCCCCAGCATTTT. Full variable domain (missing parts from reference TRBV28 and TRBJ1-5): DVKVTQSSRYLVKRTGEKVFLECVQDMDHENMFWYRQDPGLGLRLIYFSYDVKMKEKGDIPEGYSVSREKKERFSLILESASTNQTSMYLCASVRGNQPQHFGDGTRLSIL.

Many counts were recorded for this clonotype. The rearrangement uses TRBV3-1 and TRBJ2-1, with 7 bases identical to TRBD2. The CDR3 is 17 residues long. Trimming cost V 4 bases and J 6 bases; bases outside gene matches: 15. Germline CDR1 LGHDT, CDR2 YNNKEL (reference sequence). The CDR3 here is CASSPLGGTRGFNEQFF. CDR3 DNA sequence: TGTGCCAGCAGCCCCCTGGGGGGGACGAGGGGATTCAATGAGCAGTTCTTC.

A few counts support this clonotype. This chain connects TRBV12-3 or TRBV12-4 to TRBJ1-5, with D tentatively TRBD1 (5 bases). The CDR3 is made up of 16 amino acids. The V end lost 6 bases, the J end lost 2 bases, and 17 bases lay between the germline ends. The CDR3 loop is CASSRGSLRGNQPQHF. In DNA form, the CDR3 reads TGTGCCAGCAGCCGTGGTTCCCTCAGGGGCAATCAGCCCCAGCATTTT.

This clonotype came up a few times. The J gene is TRBJ2-5, the V gene TRBV3-1, with D perhaps TRBD1 (6 bases). The CDR3 is made up of 13 amino acids. Germline CDR1 and CDR2: LGHDT and YNNKEL (reference sequence). V was clipped by 3 bases and J by 4 bases, with 9 bases between them. CDR3 nucleotides: TGTGCCAGCAGCCACAGGGGTCGAGAGACCCAGTACTTC. It translates to CASSHRGRETQYF.

This clonotype was recorded a few times. The chain couples TRBV28 to TRBJ1-2, with a possible D match to TRBD1 (5 bases). The CDR3 is 11 amino acids. In germline, CDR1 is MDHEN, CDR2 SYDVKM. CDR3 DNA: TGTGCGGCGAGGGGTATTCCTGGCTACACCTTC. Protein product: CAARGIPGYTF.

This clonotype was found many times. CDR3 sequence reads: CASSYRGLDTEAFF. The CDR3 DNA follows: TGTGCCAGCAGTTACAGGGGGCTGGACACTGAAGCTTTCTTT. The chain couples TRBV6-6 to TRBJ1-1; 7 nucleotides agree with TRBD1. Trimming took 2 bases from V and 3 from J; bases not matched to a gene: 3. This CDR3 has 14 residues. Germline V gives CDR1 MNHNY, CDR2 SVGAGI (reference sequence).

This clonotype showed up many times. The chain combines TRBV20-1 with TRBJ2-1; 12 bases match TRBD2. The V gene end was trimmed by 5 bases and the J gene end by 0 bases; junction bases not matched to a gene: 11. The germline gives CDR1 DFQATT, CDR2 SNEGSKA (reference sequence). This CDR3 has 18 residues. The CDR3 DNA is TGCAGTGCTGTTTCCGCTAGCGGGGGGGGGGTCTCCTACAATGAGCAGTTCTTC. Protein: CSAVSASGGGVSYNEQFF.

About this clonotype: A read error may be the cause here, since a much bigger clone is one base away. This chain uses TRBV14 with TRBJ2-1; D is perhaps TRBD1 or TRBD2 (6 bases each). The V end was cut by 4 bases, the J end by 5 bases, with 21 bases between. This CDR3 region has 17 residues. The germline V gene has CDR1 SGHDN and CDR2 FVKESK. The CDR3 reads CASSPSANGGLNNEQFF. For the CDR3, the DNA is TGTGCCAGCAGCCCTTCGGCTAACGGGGGCCTTAACAATGAGCAGTTCTTC.

This clonotype was recorded at least ten times. CDR3 nucleotide sequence: TGTGCCAGCAGCCAAGATTTTAGGACAGGGGTGGAGACCCAGTACTTC. This sequence encodes CASSQDFRTGVETQYF. The gene calls are TRBV4-2 and TRBJ2-5; TRBD1 agrees at 9 bases. The CDR3 loop spans 16 amino acids. Unmatched junction bases numbered 7, after V lost 0 bases and J lost 5 bases. Germline V gene lookup returns CDR1 LGHNA and CDR2 YNFKEQ.

Many counts were recorded for this clonotype. The chain uses TRBV20-1 and TRBJ1-6, with 8 bases lining up with TRBD1. The CDR3 runs to 15 residues. Trimming at V came to 1 base and at J to 10 bases, leaving 9 bases not matched to a gene. Per germline, CDR1 DFQATT and CDR2 SNEGSKA (reference sequence). This CDR3 is CSARGTGSLSSPLHF. The CDR3 DNA reads as TGCAGTGCTAGAGGGACAGGGTCTTTGAGCTCACCCCTCCACTTT.

DNA of the CDR3: TGTGCCAGCAGTACTTACAGGGGGGGGAACACTGAAGCTTTCTTT. Its protein is CASSTYRGGNTEAFF. This chain joins TRBV27 and TRBJ1-1, with 8 positions matching TRBD1. There are 15 residues in the CDR3. CDR1 MNHEY and CDR2 SMNVEV come from the germline V gene (reference sequence). V was pared by 5 bases and J by 1 base, with 6 bases of the junction left unmatched.

The table lists this clonotype with a few counts. V is TRBV6-2 or TRBV6-3 and J is TRBJ2-1; the D is unclear. From germline, CDR1 is MNHEY and CDR2 SVGEGT. Trimming stripped 5 bases from V and 10 bases from J, with 9 bases between. The CDR3 covers 11 residues. CDR3 in DNA: TGTGCCAGCAGTCGTGATGTGGAGCAGTTCTTC. It specifies CASSRDVEQFF.